The 4 T cell receptor delta chains reported below all come from one sample, sequenced in a study of gamma-delta T cells after stem cell transplantation. TCRdb re-called clones from the RT-PCR reads using CATT. The table lists 2,800 or so delta-chain clones, approximately 4% of them singletons, with 13% to 15% in the top ten. Sequencing was done on a sample of gamma-delta T cells. The receptors derive from a human donor. It is not recorded whose cells these are; they may come from a transplant donor.

A note on this clone: This likely reflects a read error, since a far larger clone is one base away. The chain links TRDV2 to TRDJ1; TRDD3 matches at 12 bases. Per the germline V gene, CDR1 is GEAIGNYY and CDR2 is EKD. The CDR3 sequence is 19 residues long. With 0 bases clipped from V and 0 bases from J, the junction kept 10 bases outside the gene matches. The CDR3 sequence is CACDTMSLGDTEHTDKLIF. CDR3 sequence (DNA): TGTGCCTGTGACACCATGAGTCTGGGGGATACGGAGCACACCGATAAACTCATCTTT.

With respect to this clone: This likely stems from a read error, as it lies one base from a far larger clone. The sample contains more than one DNA sequence encoding this CDR3. The chain links TRDV2 to TRDJ1; TRDD3 agrees at 7 bases. The germline gives CDR1 GEAIGNYY, CDR2 EKD. This CDR3 spans 15 amino acids. This CDR3 reads CACDTLGGYTDKLIF. The DNA of the CDR3 is TGTGCCTGTGACACCCTGGGGGGGTACACCGATAAACTCATCTTC.

The V gene is TRDV2, the J gene TRDJ1, with D maybe TRDD3 (5 bases). This CDR3 is built from 14 residues. Germline values: CDR1 GEAIGNYY, CDR2 EKD. The ends were cut back, 0 bases at V and 1 base at J, with 8 bases in the middle. The CDR3 DNA sequence: TGTGCCTGTGACACCGTGGGGACCACCGATAAACTCATCTTT. Its translation is CACDTVGTTDKLIF.

This clone was picked up a small number of times. The chain employs TRDV2 and TRDJ1, with 10 bases matching TRDD3. The length of the CDR3 is 16 residues. Germline CDR1 reads GEAIGNYY; CDR2 reads EKD. With 1 base clipped from V and 3 bases from J, the junction kept 7 bases outside the gene matches. The CDR3 DNA reads as TGTGCCTGTGACACTGTGGGGGATACTTACCCCGATAAACTCATCTTT. It yields the protein CACDTVGDTYPDKLIF.